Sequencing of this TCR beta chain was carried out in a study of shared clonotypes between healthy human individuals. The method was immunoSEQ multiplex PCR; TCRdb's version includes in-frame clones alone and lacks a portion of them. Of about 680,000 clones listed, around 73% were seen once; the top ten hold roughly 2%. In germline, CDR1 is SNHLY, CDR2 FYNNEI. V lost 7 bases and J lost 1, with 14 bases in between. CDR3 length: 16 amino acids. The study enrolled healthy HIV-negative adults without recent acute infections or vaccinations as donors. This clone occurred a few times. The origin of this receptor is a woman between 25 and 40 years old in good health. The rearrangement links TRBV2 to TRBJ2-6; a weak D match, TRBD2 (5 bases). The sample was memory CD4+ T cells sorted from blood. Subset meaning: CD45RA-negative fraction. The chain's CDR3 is CASTTRGFSGANVLTF. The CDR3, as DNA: TGTGCCAGCACCACTCGGGGTTTTTCTGGGGCCAACGTCCTGACTTTC. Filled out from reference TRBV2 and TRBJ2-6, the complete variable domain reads EPEVTQTPSHQVTQMGQEVILRCVPISNHLYFYWYRQILGQKVEFLVSFYNNEISEKSEIFDDQFSVERPDGSNFTLKIRSTKLEDSAMYFCASTTRGFSGANVLTFGAGSRLTVL.